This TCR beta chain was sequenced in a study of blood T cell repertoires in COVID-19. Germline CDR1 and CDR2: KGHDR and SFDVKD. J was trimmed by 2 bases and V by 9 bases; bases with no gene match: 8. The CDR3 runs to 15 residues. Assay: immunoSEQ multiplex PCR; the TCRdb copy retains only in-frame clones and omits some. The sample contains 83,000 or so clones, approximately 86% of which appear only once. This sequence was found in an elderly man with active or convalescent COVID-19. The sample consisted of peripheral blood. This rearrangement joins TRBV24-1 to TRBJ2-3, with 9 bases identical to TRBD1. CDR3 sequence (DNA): TGTGCCACCGCAGGACAGGGGTCGATCACAGATACGCAGTATTTT. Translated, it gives CATAGQGSITDTQYF.